This T cell receptor (beta chain) was identified during a study of T cells after yellow fever vaccination (dated by TCRdb to about 2019). Broadly, across the study: Libraries from fractions with low cell numbers were prepared with the SMART-Seq v4 Ultra Low Input RNA kit. Bulk TCR alpha and beta repertoires were sequenced longitudinally to track T-cell clones before and after primary and booster YFV17D yellow fever vaccination. Blood samples were taken at several timepoints before and after primary and secondary immunization, and bulk PBMC replicates and cell subsets were isolated. Two healthy male donors, one aged 18 to 30 and one aged 30 to 40 years, made up the cohort.

Read against the paper, the sample's treatment or condition label means: live attenuated yellow fever vaccine strain. PBMCs were isolated from peripheral blood using a standard Ficoll-Paque protocol. Dynabeads CD4 and CD8 positive selection kits were used to isolate CD4 and CD8 T-cell fractions. RNA was extracted with TriZol from bulk PBMCs, CD4 and CD8 fractions, and dextramer-positive and dextramer-negative fractions. TCR cDNA was synthesized by 5'RACE template switching, which introduced a universal primer site and unique molecular identifiers. cDNA synthesis was primed from both the TCR alpha and TCR beta constant segments. Two PCR steps were used to amplify libraries, with sample barcodes and sequencing adapters being added in the second step. Libraries were sequenced on Illumina HiSeq 2500 (2x100 bp) or NovaSeq (2x150 bp). The study's processing was this. MIGEC handled demultiplexing of reads and collapsing into UMI consensus sequences, while MiXCR performed V(D)J alignment. Vaccine-responding clonotypes were defined with edgeR using replicate PBMC samples, requiring FDR below 0.01 and a log2 fold change above 5 up to day 15. Each bulk clonotype was labeled CD4 or CD8 based on which sequenced repertoire, CD4 or CD8, contained the clonotype at higher abundance. TCRdb passed the public sequencing reads through fastp at Q25 and MiXCR, retaining productive beta sequences. Records with the same CDR3 protein are collapsed into one entry carrying the most frequent genes and DNA. The V and J calls reflect TCRdb's pipeline rather than the authors' work. The sample table shows roughly 240,000 distinct CDR3 sequences, and approximately 6.8% are seen once. Together, the top ten hold 1% to 1.2% of the sample.

This clonotype was seen repeatedly, ten times or more. What this receptor recognizes is not known. Base quality data are lacking; no much larger clone is found one base away. Including cysteine and phenylalanine, the CDR3 has 18 amino acids. The DNA shown is the 54-base CDR3, in frame from base 1. V and J are trimmed by 7 bases and 1 base, and the gene matches miss 8 bases of the junction. Summary of the overall study and its limitations: After the booster, most clones that had expanded after primary vaccination were detected again (almost 97% of CD4 and roughly 86% of CD8), suggesting broad maintenance of memory. A small fraction of clonotypes showed up in both the CD4 and CD8 compartments, probably as a result of convergent recombination. Compared with the primary T-cell response, the secondary T-cell response was faster but weaker, reaching its peak on day 5 rather than on day 15. FACS-sorted repertoires could contain abundant contaminating clonotypes from the bulk population, so computational filtering was required. Only two donors were included in the study, so the extent to which the findings can be generalized is limited.

The clonotype comes from a man under 40 who received the YFV17D yellow fever vaccine. The sequences come from CD4+ T cells sorted from PBMCs, collected on the day of the yellow fever booster vaccination. The rearrangement combines TRBV12-3 or TRBV12-4 with TRBJ2-3; TRBD2 agrees with 16 junctional bases. The DNA sequence is TGTGCCAGCACCGCGGGACTAGCGGGAGGGTGGGGCACAGATACGCAGTATTTT. Its protein is CASTAGLAGGWGTDTQYF.